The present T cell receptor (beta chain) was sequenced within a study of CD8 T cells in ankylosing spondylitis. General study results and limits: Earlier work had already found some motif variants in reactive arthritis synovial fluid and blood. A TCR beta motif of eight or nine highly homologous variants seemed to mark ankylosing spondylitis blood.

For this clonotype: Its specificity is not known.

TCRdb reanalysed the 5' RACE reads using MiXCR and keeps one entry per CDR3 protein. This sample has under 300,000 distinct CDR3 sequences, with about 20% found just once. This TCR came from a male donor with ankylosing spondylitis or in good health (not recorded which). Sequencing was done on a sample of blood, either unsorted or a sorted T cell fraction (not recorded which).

CDR3 in amino acids: CASSSTGKDEQFF. The DNA for the CDR3 is TGTGCCAGCAGCTCAACAGGGAAGGATGAGCAGTTCTTC. The chain couples TRBV7-9 to TRBJ2-1, with D possibly being TRBD1 (6 bases). CDR1 and CDR2 (germline): SEHNR, FQNEAQ (reference sequence). V was clipped by 4 bases and J by 8 bases, with 12 bases between them. This CDR3 has 13 residues.